Included here is one T cell receptor beta chain sequence, with context. This clone's antigen is unknown. There are no base qualities to consult, and no much larger clone falls within one base. The data stem from a study of T-cell reconstitution after alpha-beta-depleted transplantation in children (dated by TCRdb to 2016 to 2017). Regarding the study in general: Using TCR repertoire profiling, the study followed T-cell immune reconstitution in a quantitative way in children after TCRalphabeta/CD19-depleted allogeneic hematopoietic cell transplantation.

The CDR3 holds 15 amino acids from the cysteine to the phenylalanine. Only CDR3 DNA is held: 45 bases, read in frame from base 1. Compared with germline, V lacks 5 bases and J lacks 6 bases; bases without a gene match: 9. The germline V gene encodes CDR1 DFQATT and CDR2 SNEGSKA (reference sequence). Receptors were amplified or captured by PCR. Sequencing used an Illumina HiSeq 2500. TCR libraries were prepared with molecular barcoding, using unique molecular identifiers to normalize TCRbeta repertoire quantification. TCRdb reprocessed the public reads (quality trimming at Q25 with fastp, clone calling with MiXCR) and kept in-frame beta chains. Identical CDR3 protein sequences are pooled into one entry, listed with their most common genes and DNA. The sample table records a few hundred thousand distinct CDR3 sequences; approximately 13% of these occur just once. Around 6.1% of the sample goes to the ten largest clones.

The V gene is TRBV20-1 and the J gene is TRBJ2-2, and 10 junction bases match TRBD1. The specimen was PBMCs from the stem cell graft donor, collected from the stem cell graft. This receptor was taken from a human donor who donated a stem cell graft to a child with combined immunodeficiency. The DNA sequence reads TGCAGTGCTCGTGACAGGGGGCAGGAGGCCGGGGAGCTGTTTTTT. Protein translation: CSARDRGQEAGELFF.